Reported below is one T cell receptor beta chain. The sample comes from a study of CD4 T cells in relation to SARS-CoV-2 and coronaviruses. Unexposed donor CD4+ T cells date from about 2011-2018, before the COVID-19 pandemic. This CDR3 has 11 amino acids. The germline V gene encodes CDR1 MNHEY and CDR2 SVGAGI. The ends were cut back, 5 bases at V and 5 bases at J, with 4 bases in the middle. Measured with immunoSEQ multiplex PCR; TCRdb has only the in-frame clones, and not every one. The repertoire includes about 64,000 clones, approximately 94% of them detected once, and roughly 0.14% sits in the top ten.

This chain uses TRBV6-5 with TRBJ2-1; D is unresolved. The receptor comes from a human donor in good health. The sequenced sample was naive CD4+ T cells from PBMCs. Subset defined: naive CD4+ T cells isolated by negative enrichment. CDR3 region: CASSINNEQFF. In nucleotides, the CDR3 is TGTGCCAGCAGTATTAACAATGAGCAGTTCTTC.